The clone carrying this T cell receptor beta chain showed up just once. Its antigen is currently unknown. The germline gives CDR1 SEHNR, CDR2 FQNEAQ (reference sequence). The CDR3 is 15 amino acids. V lost 5 bases and J 0 bases, leaving 11 bases between the germline ends. This entry belongs to a study of OX40 agonist ivuxolimab in advanced cancers. General study results and limits: On average, CD8+ T cells showed a greater number of expanded clones than CD4+. Both blood CD4+ and CD8+ T cells showed clonal growth by week 6 at 0.1 to 3.0 mg/kg.

Some clones are missing from TCRdb's copy, which holds only in-frame ones; the method was immunoSEQ multiplex PCR. The top ten clones hold about 0.38% of a sample with 50,000 to 75,000 clones, 87% of them seen once. The sample consisted of CD4+ or CD8+ T cells sorted from blood, taken in a trial of the OX40 agonist ivuxolimab. This receptor was taken from an adult with an advanced solid tumor such as melanoma, head and neck, liver or kidney cancer. The chain has TRBV7-9 and TRBJ2-1, with a weak D call TRBD2 (6 bases). The DNA for the CDR3 is TGTGCCAGCAGCCCGGTGACTAGCTCCTACAATGAGCAGTTCTTC. It encodes CASSPVTSSYNEQFF.